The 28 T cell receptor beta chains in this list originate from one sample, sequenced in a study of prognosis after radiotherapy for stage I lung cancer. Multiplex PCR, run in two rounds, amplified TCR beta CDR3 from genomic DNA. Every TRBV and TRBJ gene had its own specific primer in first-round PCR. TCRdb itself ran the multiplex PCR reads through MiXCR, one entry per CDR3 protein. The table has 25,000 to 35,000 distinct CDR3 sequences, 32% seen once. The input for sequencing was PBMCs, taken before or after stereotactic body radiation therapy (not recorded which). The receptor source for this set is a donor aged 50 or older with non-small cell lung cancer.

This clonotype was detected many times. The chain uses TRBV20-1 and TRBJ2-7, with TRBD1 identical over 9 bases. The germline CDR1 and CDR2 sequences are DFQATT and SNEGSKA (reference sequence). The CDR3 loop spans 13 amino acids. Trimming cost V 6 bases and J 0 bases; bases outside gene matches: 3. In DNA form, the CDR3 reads TGCAGTGCGGGACAGGGACTCTCCTACGAGCAGTACTTC. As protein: CSAGQGLSYEQYF.

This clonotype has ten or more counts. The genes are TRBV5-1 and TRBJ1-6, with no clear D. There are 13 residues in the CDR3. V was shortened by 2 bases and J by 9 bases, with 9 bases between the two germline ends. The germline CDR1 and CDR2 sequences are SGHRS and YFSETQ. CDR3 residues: CASSFGEGSPLHF. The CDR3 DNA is TGCGCCAGCAGCTTCGGTGAGGGTTCACCCCTCCACTTT.

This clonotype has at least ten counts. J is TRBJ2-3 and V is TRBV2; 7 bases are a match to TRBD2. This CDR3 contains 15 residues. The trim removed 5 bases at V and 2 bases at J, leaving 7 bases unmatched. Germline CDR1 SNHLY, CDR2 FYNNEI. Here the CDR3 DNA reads TGTGCCAGCAGTCGCGGGACTACAAACACAGATACGCAGTATTTT. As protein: CASSRGTTNTDTQYF.

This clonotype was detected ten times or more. Here the CDR3 DNA reads TGTGCCAGCAGTGAGGGCCTAACGAGGAAACTGTTTTTT. This gives the protein CASSEGLTRKLFF. The gene calls are TRBV25-1 and TRBJ1-4, with no clear D. The ends were cut back, 3 bases at V and 11 bases at J, with 13 bases in the middle. CDR1 is MGHDK and CDR2 is SYGVNS in the germline V gene. This CDR3 comprises 13 residues.

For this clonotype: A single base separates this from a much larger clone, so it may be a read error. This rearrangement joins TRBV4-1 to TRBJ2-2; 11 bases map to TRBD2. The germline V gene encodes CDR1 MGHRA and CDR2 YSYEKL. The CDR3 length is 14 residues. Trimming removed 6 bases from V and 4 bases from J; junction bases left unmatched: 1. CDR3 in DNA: TGCGCCAGCAGGGGACTAGCGGTCACCGGGGAGCTGTTTTTT. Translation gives CASRGLAVTGELFF.

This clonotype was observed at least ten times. As DNA, the CDR3 is TGTGCCAGCAGCACTATACCGGGACAGGGGGAATGCGAGCAGTACTTC. As protein: CASSTIPGQGECEQYF. The chain recombines TRBV7-9 with TRBJ2-7; 11 bases match TRBD1. With V trimmed by 5 bases and J by 6 bases, 12 bases remained unmatched. The CDR3 has 16 residues. From germline, CDR1 is SEHNR and CDR2 FQNEAQ (reference sequence).

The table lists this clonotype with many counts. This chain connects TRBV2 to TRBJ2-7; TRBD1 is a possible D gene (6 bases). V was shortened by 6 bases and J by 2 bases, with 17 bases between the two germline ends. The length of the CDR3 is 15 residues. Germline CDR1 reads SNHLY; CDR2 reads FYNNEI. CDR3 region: CASRRMDSEPYEQYF. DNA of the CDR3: TGTGCCAGCAGGAGGATGGACAGTGAGCCCTACGAGCAGTACTTC.

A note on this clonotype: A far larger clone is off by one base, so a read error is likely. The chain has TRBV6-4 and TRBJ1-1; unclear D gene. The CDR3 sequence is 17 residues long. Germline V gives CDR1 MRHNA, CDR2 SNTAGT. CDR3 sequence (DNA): TGTGCCAGCAGTTACTCGGGGAACTTTCAGGAGGCGACTGAAGCTTTATTT. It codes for CASSYSGNFQEATEALF.

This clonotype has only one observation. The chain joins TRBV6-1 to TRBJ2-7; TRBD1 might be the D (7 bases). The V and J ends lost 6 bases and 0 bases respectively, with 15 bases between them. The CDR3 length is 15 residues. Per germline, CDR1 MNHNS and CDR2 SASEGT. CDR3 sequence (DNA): TGTGCCAGCAGCCCTGGCGGGACAGCCTCCTACGAGCAGTACTTC. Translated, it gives CASSPGGTASYEQYF.

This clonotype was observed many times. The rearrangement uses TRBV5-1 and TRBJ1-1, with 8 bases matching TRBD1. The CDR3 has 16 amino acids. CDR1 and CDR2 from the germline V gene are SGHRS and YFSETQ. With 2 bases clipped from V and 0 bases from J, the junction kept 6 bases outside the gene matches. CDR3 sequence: CASSFTGGQMNTEAFF. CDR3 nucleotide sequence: TGCGCCAGCAGCTTTACAGGGGGTCAAATGAACACTGAAGCTTTCTTT.

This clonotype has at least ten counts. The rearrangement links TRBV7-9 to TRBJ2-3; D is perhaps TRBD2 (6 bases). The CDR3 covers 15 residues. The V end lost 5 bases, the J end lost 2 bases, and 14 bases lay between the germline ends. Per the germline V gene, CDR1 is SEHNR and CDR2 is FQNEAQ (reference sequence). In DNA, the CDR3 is TGTGCCAGCAGCCCCCCGGGACTCGACACAGATACGCAGTATTTT. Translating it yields CASSPPGLDTDTQYF.

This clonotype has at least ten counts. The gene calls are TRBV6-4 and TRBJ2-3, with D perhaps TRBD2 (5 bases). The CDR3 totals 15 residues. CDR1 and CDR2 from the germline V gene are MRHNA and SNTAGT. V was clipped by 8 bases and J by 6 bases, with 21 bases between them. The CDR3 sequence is CASAERPGFPDTQYF. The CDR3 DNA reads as TGTGCCAGCGCAGAGCGGCCAGGATTCCCGGATACGCAGTATTTT.

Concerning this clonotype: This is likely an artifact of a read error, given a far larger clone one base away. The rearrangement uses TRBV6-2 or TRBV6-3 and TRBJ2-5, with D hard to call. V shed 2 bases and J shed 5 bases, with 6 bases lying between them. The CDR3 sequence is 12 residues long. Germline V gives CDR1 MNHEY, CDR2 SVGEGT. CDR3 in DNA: TGTGCCAGCAGTTACAATATGGAGACCCAGTACTTC. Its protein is CASSYNMETQYF.

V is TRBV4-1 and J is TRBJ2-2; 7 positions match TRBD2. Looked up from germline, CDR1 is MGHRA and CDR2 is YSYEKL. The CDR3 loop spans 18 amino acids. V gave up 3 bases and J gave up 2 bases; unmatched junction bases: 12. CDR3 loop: CASSQTGTGGTNTGELFF. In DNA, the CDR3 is TGCGCCAGCAGCCAGACGGGGACGGGGGGAACCAACACCGGGGAGCTGTTTTTT.

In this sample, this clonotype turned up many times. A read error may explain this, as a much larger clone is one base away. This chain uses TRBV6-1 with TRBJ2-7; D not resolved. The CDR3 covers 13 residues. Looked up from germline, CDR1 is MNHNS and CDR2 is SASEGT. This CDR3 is CASSRLVSHEQYF. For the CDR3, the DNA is TGTGCCAGCAGTCGACTCGTCTCCCACGAGCAGTACTTC.

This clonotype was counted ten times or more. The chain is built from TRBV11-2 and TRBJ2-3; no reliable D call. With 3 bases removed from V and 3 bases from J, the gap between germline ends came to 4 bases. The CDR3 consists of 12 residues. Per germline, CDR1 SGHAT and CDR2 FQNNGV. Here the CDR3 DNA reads TGTGCCAGCAGCTTGTCTACAGATACGCAGTATTTT. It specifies CASSLSTDTQYF.

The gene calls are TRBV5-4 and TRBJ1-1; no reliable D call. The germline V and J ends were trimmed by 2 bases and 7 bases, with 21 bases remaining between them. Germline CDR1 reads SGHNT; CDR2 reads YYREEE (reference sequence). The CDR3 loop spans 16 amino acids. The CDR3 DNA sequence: TGTGCCAGCAGCTTTGACCGTGACGGGCCCTTGGGTGAAGCTTTCTTT. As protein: CASSFDRDGPLGEAFF. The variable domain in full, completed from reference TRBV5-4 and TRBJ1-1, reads ETGVTQSPTHLIKTRGQQVTLRCSSQSGHNTVSWYQQALGQGPQFIFQYYREEENGRGNFPPRFSGLQFPNYSSELNVNALELDDSALYLCASSFDRDGPLGEAFFGQGTRLTVV.

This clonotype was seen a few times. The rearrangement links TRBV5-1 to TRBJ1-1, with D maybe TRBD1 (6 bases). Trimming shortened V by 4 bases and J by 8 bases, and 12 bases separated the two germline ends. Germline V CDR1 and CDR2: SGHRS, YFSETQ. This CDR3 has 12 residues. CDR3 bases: TGCGCCAGCAGCCCAGAAACAGGGGAAGCTTTCTTT. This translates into CASSPETGEAFF.

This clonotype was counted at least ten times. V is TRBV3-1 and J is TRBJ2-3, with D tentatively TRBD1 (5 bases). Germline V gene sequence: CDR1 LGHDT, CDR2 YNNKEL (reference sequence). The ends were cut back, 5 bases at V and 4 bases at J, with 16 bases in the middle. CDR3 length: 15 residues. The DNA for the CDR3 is TGTGCCAGCAGCACAACAGGAGAGTTGGCAGATACGCAGTATTTT. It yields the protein CASSTTGELADTQYF.

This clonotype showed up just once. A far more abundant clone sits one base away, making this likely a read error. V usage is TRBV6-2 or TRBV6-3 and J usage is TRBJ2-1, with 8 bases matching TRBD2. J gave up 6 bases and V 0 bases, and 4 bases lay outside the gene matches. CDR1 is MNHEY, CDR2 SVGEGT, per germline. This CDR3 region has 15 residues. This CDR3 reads CASSYSSGGGNEQFF. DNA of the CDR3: TGTGCCAGCAGTTACTCGTCGGGAGGGGGCAATGAGCAGTTCTTC.

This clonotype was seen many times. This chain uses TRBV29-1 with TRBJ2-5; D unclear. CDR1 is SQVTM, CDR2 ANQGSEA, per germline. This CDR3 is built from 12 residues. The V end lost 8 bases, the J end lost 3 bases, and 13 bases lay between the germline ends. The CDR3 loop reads CSLCPSEETQYF. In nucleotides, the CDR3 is TGCAGCCTTTGCCCGTCCGAAGAGACCCAGTACTTC.

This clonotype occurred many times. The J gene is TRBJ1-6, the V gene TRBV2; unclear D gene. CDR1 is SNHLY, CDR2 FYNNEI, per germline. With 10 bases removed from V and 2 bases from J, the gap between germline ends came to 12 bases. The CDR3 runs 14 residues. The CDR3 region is CATGGRTYNSPLHF. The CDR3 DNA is TGTGCCACCGGAGGGAGGACCTATAATTCACCCCTCCACTTT.

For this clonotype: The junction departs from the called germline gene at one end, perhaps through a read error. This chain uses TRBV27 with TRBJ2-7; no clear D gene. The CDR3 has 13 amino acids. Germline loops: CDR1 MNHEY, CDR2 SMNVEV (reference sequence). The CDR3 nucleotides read TGTTCCAGCAGTAGCAGCCCCCTGGACGAGCATTACTTC. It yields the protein CSSSSSPLDEHYF.

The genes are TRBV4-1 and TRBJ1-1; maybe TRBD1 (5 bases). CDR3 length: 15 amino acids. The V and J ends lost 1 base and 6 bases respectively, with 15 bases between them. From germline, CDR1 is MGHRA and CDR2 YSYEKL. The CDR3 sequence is CASSQVGRGDPEAFF. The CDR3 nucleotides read TGCGCCAGCAGCCAAGTGGGACGGGGCGACCCTGAAGCTTTCTTT.

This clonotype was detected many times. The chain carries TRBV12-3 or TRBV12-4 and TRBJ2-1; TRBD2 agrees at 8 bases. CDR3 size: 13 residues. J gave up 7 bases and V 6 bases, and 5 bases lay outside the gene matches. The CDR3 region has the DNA TGTGCCAGCAGCCAGACTAGCGAGAATGAGCAGTTCTTC. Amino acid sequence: CASSQTSENEQFF.

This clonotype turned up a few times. The CDR3 bases are TGTGCCAGCAGCAGTAGCGGGAGTAGGACCTACAATGAGCAGTTCTTC. This gives the protein CASSSSGSRTYNEQFF. The J gene is TRBJ2-1, the V gene TRBV5-4, with 9 bases lining up with TRBD2. The CDR3 loop spans 16 amino acids. J lost 2 bases, V lost 4 bases, and 7 bases had no gene match. Germline V CDR1 and CDR2: SGHNT, YYREEE (reference sequence).

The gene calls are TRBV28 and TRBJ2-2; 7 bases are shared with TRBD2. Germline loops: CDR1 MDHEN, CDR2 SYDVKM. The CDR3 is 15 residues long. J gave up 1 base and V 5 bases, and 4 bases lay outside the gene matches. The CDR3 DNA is TGTGCCAGCAGTCCCATAGCGGGGAACACCGGGGAGCTGTTTTTT. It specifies CASSPIAGNTGELFF.

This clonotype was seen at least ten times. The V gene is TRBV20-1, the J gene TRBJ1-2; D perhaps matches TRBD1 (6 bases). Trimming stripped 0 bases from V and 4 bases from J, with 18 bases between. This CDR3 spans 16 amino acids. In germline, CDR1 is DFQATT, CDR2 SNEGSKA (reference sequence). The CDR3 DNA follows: TGCAGTGCTAGAGATAATAGCGGGGGGCTAAGCTATGGCTACACCTTC. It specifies CSARDNSGGLSYGYTF.